This T cell receptor beta chain was identified in a study of blood T cells in healthy people across ages. Study summary: In model experiments, template switching was able to capture about one barcoded beta molecule for every two T cells that were present. Whole-study results and caveats: Age advanced and TCR beta diversity per million T cells fell, roughly linearly.

The germline V and J ends were trimmed by 6 bases and 0 bases, with 24 bases remaining between them. CDR3 length equals 19 residues. Germline-derived CDR1 and CDR2 are SGHTA and FQGNSA. To note about this clonotype: Its antigen is still unknown.

Combining a sample-barcoded 5' primer with a J-beta primer mix, a second PCR ran for about 6 to 12 cycles. All samples yielded 2.5 million or more CDR3-containing paired-end reads. MiXCR, applied by TCRdb to the 5' RACE reads, yields one record per CDR3 protein. The repertoire holds hundreds of thousands of distinct CDR3 sequences, 29% seen once, with roughly 17% in the top ten. Input material: blood. The TCR comes from a woman aged 80 or older in good health. V is TRBV7-2 and J is TRBJ2-1; perhaps D is TRBD1 or TRBD2 (6 bases each). CDR3 coding DNA: TGTGCCAGCAGTTCCAAAGGGGGGCAGGGGCCGAGCTCCTACAATGAGCAGTTCTTC. Its protein product is CASSSKGGQGPSSYNEQFF.